A single sample is the source of the 15 T cell receptor beta chains below, sequenced in a study of read filtering for tumor transcriptome and immune sequencing. Molecular barcoded adaptors covering alpha/delta and beta/gamma chains were used on 400 ng RNA. TCRdb re-analysed the reads in MiXCR, keeping a single row per CDR3 protein. This table holds fewer than 30,000 distinct CDR3 sequences, 20% to 25% found once. Sequencing was done on a sample of a population of CD138-negative cells sorted from bone marrow. Receptor source: a donor aged 40 or older with multiple myeloma.

For this clonotype: This sequence is one base from a far larger clone and is likely a read error. The rearrangement joins TRBV6-1 to TRBJ1-1, with D tentatively TRBD1 (6 bases). The germline gives CDR1 MNHNS, CDR2 SASEGT. The CDR3 is 14 residues long. The V gene lost 8 bases and the J gene lost 5 bases, with 18 bases spanning the gap. The CDR3 sequence is CASSTGTRRTEAFF. DNA of the CDR3: TGTGCCAGCTCGACGGGGACACGAAGAACTGAAGCTTTCTTT.

Of note for this clonotype: This probably arose from a read error, given a far larger clone one base away. The DNA for the CDR3 is TGTGCCAGCAGCCGCGAGAAGGACAGAGAGAGGGGGCAGTTCTTC. This sequence encodes CASSREKDRERGQFF. V gene TRBV7-3 combines with J gene TRBJ2-1, with TRBD1 as a possible D gene (6 bases). The germline gives CDR1 SGHTA, CDR2 FQGTGA. The CDR3 spans 15 residues. Trimming pared 5 bases from V and 12 bases from J, leaving 23 bases between.

About this clonotype itself: A single base separates this from a much larger clone, so it may be a read error. This chain joins TRBV7-9 and TRBJ2-5; 12 nucleotides agree with TRBD2. Germline CDR1 and CDR2: SEHNR and FQNEAQ (reference sequence). There are 17 residues in the CDR3. CDR3 bases: TGTGCCAGCAGCTTAAGACTAGCGGGAGAAGGACAAGAGACCCTGTACTTC. Its protein is CASSLRLAGEGQETLYF.

Concerning this clonotype itself: A far larger clone is only one base removed, so a read error is likely. The CDR3: CASSYIQGSGGLFF. The DNA of the CDR3 is TGTGCCAGCAGTTACATCCAGGGGTCCGGGGGGCTGTTTTTT. This chain uses TRBV6-1 with TRBJ2-2; D possibly uses TRBD1 or TRBD2 (6 bases each). CDR1 MNHNS and CDR2 SASEGT come from the germline V gene. This CDR3 spans 14 amino acids.

In its sample, this clonotype was seen many times. This chain connects TRBV29-1 to TRBJ1-1; D call uncertain. V was trimmed by 7 bases and J by 4 bases, leaving 10 bases between them. The CDR3 sequence is 11 residues long. The germline CDR1 and CDR2 sequences are SQVTM and ANQGSEA. The CDR3 spells CSARRGTEAFF. CDR3 DNA sequence: TGCAGCGCCCGGCGAGGCACTGAAGCTTTCTTT.

This clonotype is categorized as medium-sized. The CDR3 nucleotides read TGTGCCATCAGTGAGTCACTAGCGGGAGGGCCTTATCATGAGCAGTTCTTC. Translated: CAISESLAGGPYHEQFF. This chain uses TRBV10-3 with TRBJ2-1, with TRBD2 matching over 13 bases. With V trimmed by 0 bases and J by 8 bases, 7 bases remained unmatched. The CDR3 covers 17 residues. Germline V gene data show CDR1 as ENHRY and CDR2 as SYGVKD.

Of note for this clonotype: A much larger clone lies one base from this, so it may be a read error. The rearrangement joins TRBV20-1 to TRBJ2-6, with D possibly being TRBD1 (6 bases). This CDR3 spans 16 amino acids. Germline assignment: CDR1 DFQATT and CDR2 SNEGSKA (reference sequence). The CDR3 region has the DNA TGCAGTGCCCGTCCCGGGACATATTCTGGGGCCAGCGTCCTGACTTTC. Translated, it gives CSARPGTYSGASVLTF.

The genes are TRBV18 and TRBJ2-7; 9 bases are a match to TRBD1. V lost 3 bases to trimming and J lost 5 bases; unmatched junction nucleotides: 8. Germline-derived CDR1 and CDR2 are KGHSH and LQKENI. The CDR3 totals 15 residues. CDR3 sequence: CASSPTGQGNHEQYF. The CDR3 DNA reads TGTGCCAGCTCACCGACGGGACAGGGAAACCACGAGCAGTACTTC.

This clonotype has a count of ten or more. This rearrangement joins TRBV7-2 to TRBJ2-5, with D possibly being TRBD2 (5 bases). This CDR3 comprises 16 residues. The germline V gene has CDR1 SGHTA and CDR2 FQGNSA. V was shortened by 1 base and J by 5 bases, with 17 bases between the two germline ends. The CDR3 nucleotides are TGTGCCAGCAGCTTAGTTGCGTTAAGCTCGGGGGAGACCCAGTACTTC. It specifies CASSLVALSSGETQYF.

Of note for this clonotype: Being one base from a much bigger clone, this may be a read error. V is TRBV28 and J is TRBJ2-3, with a possible D match to TRBD2 (6 bases). Trimming cost V 5 bases and J 4 bases, with 13 bases left between them. The germline V gene encodes CDR1 MDHEN and CDR2 SYDVKM. CDR3 size: 14 residues. The CDR3 coding sequence is TGTGCCAGCAGTGCCCGGGACTCCGCAGATACGCAGTATTTT. Residues: CASSARDSADTQYF.

There are many counts of this clonotype. This chain connects TRBV19 to TRBJ2-1; 14 nucleotides match TRBD2. The CDR3 extends over 16 amino acids. Losses at the gene ends were 7 bases for V and 8 bases for J; bases not matched to a gene: 10. Germline V gene lookup returns CDR1 LNHDA and CDR2 SQIVND (reference sequence). The CDR3 coding sequence is TGTGCCAGTACCCCAACCGGGACTAGCGGGAGTTATGAGCAGTTCTTC. Translated, it gives CASTPTGTSGSYEQFF.

This clonotype occurred many times. The V call is TRBV4-1, the J call TRBJ2-1; D may match TRBD1 or TRBD2 (5 bases each). Trimming cost V 4 bases and J 10 bases, with 14 bases left between them. The CDR3 runs to 13 residues. CDR1 and CDR2 from the germline V gene are MGHRA and YSYEKL. DNA for the CDR3: TGCGCCAGCAGCCGAGTCGGGGCGGAGGAGCAGTTCTTC. Its translation is CASSRVGAEEQFF.

Regarding this clonotype: A read error is the likely source, as a far larger clone sits one nucleotide away. The chain carries TRBV7-8 and TRBJ2-7, with TRBD2 matching 8 bases. The CDR3 is made up of 16 amino acids. The ends lost 1 base at V and 7 bases at J; junction bases unmatched: 12. Germline lookup yields CDR1 SGHVS and CDR2 FQNEAQ. CDR3 nucleotides: TGTGCCAGCAGCTTAGAAATCCGGGAGGGGTTCAATGAGCAGTACTTC. Protein: CASSLEIREGFNEQYF.

This clonotype has more than one count but fewer than ten. A much larger clonotype is one base distant, so this may be a read error. The chain recombines TRBV7-2 with TRBJ2-1; D is undetermined. CDR1 and CDR2 (germline): SGHTA, FQGNSA. Trimming removed 1 base from V and 9 bases from J, with 16 bases in between. The CDR3 consists of 15 residues. In nucleotides, the CDR3 is TGTGCCAGCAGCTTAGAGTTTGGCGGATGGGGTGAGCAGTTCTTC. Protein product: CASSLEFGGWGEQFF.

This clonotype was recorded at least ten times. CDR3 DNA: TGTGCCCGGACAAGCGGGAGCGGAACCGGGGAGCTGTTTTTT. Its protein is CARTSGSGTGELFF. The V call is TRBV30, the J call TRBJ2-2, with 8 bases identical to TRBD2. This CDR3 comprises 14 residues. Germline CDR1 GTSNPN, CDR2 SVGIG (reference sequence). With V trimmed by 8 bases and J by 5 bases, 10 bases remained unmatched.